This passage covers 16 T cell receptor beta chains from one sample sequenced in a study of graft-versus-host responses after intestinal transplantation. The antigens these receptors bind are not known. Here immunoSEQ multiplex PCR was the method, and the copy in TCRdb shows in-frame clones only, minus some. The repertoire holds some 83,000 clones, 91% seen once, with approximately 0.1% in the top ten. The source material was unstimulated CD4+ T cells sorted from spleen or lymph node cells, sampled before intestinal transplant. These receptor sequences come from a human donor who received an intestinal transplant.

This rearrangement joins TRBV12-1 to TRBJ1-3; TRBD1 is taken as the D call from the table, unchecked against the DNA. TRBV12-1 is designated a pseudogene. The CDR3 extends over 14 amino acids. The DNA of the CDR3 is TGTGCCAGCTTGGGGGCCTCGGGGGGAAACACCATATATTTT. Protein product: CASLGASGGNTIYF.

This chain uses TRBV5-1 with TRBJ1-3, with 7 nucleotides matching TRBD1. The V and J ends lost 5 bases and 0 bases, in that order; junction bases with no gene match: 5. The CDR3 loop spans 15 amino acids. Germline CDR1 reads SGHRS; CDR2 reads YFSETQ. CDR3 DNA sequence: TGCGCCAGCAGTACAGGGGCGACCTCTGGAAACACCATATATTTT. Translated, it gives CASSTGATSGNTIYF.

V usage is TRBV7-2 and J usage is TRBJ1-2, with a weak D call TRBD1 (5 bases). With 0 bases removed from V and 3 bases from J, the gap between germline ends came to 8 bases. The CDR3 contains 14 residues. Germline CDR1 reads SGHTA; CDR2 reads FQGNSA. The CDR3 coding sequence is TGTGCCAGCAGCTTAGCTAGCAGGGACTATGGCTACACCTTC. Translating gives CASSLASRDYGYTF.

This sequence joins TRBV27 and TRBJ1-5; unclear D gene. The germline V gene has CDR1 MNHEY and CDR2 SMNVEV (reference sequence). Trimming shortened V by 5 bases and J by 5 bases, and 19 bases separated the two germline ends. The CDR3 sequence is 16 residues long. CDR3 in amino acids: CASSLSTPKPDQPQHF. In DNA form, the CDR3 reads TGTGCCAGCAGTCTCTCCACCCCTAAACCGGATCAGCCCCAGCATTTT.

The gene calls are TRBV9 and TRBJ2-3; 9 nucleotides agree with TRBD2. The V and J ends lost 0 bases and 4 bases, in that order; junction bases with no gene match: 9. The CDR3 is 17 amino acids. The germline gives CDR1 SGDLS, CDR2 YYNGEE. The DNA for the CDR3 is TGTGCCAGCAGCGTAGGGCTAAGGCGGGGGGGCGCAGATACGCAGTATTTT. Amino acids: CASSVGLRRGGADTQYF.

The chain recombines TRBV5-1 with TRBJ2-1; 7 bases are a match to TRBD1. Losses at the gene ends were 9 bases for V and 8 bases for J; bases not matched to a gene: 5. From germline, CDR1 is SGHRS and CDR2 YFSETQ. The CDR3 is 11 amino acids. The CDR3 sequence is CAMKGGDEQFF. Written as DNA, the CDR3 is TGCGCCATGAAAGGGGGCGATGAGCAGTTCTTC.

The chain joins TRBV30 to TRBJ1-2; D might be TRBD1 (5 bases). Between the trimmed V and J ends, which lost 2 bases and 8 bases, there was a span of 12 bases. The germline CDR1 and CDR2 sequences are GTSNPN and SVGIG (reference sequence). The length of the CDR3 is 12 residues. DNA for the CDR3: TGTGCCTGGAGTAAGGGGTTTTGGGGCTACACCTTC. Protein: CAWSKGFWGYTF.

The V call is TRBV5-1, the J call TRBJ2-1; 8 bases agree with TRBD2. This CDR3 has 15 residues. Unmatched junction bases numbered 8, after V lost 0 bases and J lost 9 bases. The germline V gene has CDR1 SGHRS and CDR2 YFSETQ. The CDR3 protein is CASSLASGGPLEQFF. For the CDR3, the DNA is TGCGCCAGCAGCTTGGCCTCGGGGGGGCCCCTTGAGCAGTTCTTC.

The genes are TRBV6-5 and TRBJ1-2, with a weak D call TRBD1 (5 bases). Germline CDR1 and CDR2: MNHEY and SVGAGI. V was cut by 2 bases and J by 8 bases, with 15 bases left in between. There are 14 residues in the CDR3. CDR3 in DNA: TGTGCCAGCAGTTACGCGGCAGGCCGGGGGGGCTACACCTTC. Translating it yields CASSYAAGRGGYTF.

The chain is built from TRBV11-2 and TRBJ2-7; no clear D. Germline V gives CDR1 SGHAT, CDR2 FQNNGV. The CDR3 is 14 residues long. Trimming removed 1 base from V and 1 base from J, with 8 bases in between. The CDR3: CASSLVPLSYEQYF. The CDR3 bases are TGTGCCAGCAGCTTAGTTCCACTTTCCTACGAGCAGTACTTC. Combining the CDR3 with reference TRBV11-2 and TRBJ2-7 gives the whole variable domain EAGVAQSPRYKIIEKRQSVAFWCNPISGHATLYWYQQILGQGPKLLIQFQNNGVVDDSQLPKDRFSAERLKGVDSTLKIQPAKLEDSAVYLCASSLVPLSYEQYFGPGTRLTVT.

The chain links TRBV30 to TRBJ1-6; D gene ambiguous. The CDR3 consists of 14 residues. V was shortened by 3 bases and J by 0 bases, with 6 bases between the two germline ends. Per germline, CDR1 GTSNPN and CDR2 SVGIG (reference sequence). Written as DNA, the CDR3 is TGTGCCTGGAGGGGCAGCTCCTATAATTCACCCCTCCACTTT. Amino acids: CAWRGSSYNSPLHF.

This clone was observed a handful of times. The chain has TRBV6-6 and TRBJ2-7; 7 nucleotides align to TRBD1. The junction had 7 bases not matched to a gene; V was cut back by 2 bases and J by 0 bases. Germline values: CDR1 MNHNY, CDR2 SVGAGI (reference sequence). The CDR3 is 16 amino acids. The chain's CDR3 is CASSYRKGARSYEQYF. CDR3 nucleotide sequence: TGTGCCAGCAGTTACAGGAAGGGGGCTCGCTCCTACGAGCAGTACTTC.

The CDR3 protein is CASSLTGTGELFF. The DNA for the CDR3 is TGTGCCAGCAGCCTTACAGGGACCGGGGAGCTGTTTTTT. V is TRBV5-4 and J is TRBJ2-2, with D tentatively TRBD1 (6 bases). The CDR3 spans 13 residues. V was cut by 4 bases and J by 5 bases, with 9 bases left in between. CDR1 is SGHNT, CDR2 YYREEE, per germline (reference sequence). Complete variable domain (other parts from reference TRBV5-4 and TRBJ2-2): ETGVTQSPTHLIKTRGQQVTLRCSSQSGHNTVSWYQQALGQGPQFIFQYYREEENGRGNFPPRFSGLQFPNYSSELNVNALELDDSALYLCASSLTGTGELFFGEGSRLTVL.

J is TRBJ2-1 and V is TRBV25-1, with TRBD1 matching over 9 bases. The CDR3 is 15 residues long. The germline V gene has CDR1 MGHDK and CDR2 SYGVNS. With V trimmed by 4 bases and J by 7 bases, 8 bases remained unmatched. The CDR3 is CASSARTGEGNEQFF. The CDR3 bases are TGTGCCAGCAGTGCTAGGACAGGGGAAGGGAATGAGCAGTTCTTC. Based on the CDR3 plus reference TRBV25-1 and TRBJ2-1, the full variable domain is EADIYQTPRYLVIGTGKKITLECSQTMGHDKMYWYQQDPGMELHLIHYSYGVNSTEKGDLSSESTVSRIRTEHFPLTLESARPSHTSQYLCASSARTGEGNEQFFGPGTRLTVL.

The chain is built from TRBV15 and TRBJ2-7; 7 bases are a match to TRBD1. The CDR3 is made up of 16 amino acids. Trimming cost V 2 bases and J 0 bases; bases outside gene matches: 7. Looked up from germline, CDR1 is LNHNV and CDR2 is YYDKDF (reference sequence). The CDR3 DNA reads TGTGCCACCAGCAGACCCCCGACAGGGAGCTCCTACGAGCAGTACTTC. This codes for CATSRPPTGSSYEQYF.

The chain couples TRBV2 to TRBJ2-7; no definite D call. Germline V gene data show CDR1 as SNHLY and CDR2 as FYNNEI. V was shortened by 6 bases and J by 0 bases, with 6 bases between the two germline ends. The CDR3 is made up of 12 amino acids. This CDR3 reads CASSVSSYEQYF. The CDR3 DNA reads TGTGCCAGCAGCGTGAGCTCCTACGAGCAGTACTTC.